These 30 T cell receptor beta chains were all obtained from the same sample, sequenced in a study of tumor-infiltrating lymphocytes in oesophageal squamous cell carcinoma. MiXCR was run by TCRdb on the PCR reads, yielding one entry per CDR3 protein. The table lists 15,000 to 20,000 distinct CDR3 sequences, approximately 39% of them singletons, with 10% in the top ten. The sequenced material came from normal esophageal tissue next to the tumor. These receptors came from a male donor with esophageal squamous cell carcinoma.

This clonotype was seen at least ten times. V usage is TRBV6-4 and J usage is TRBJ2-3; 7 nucleotides match TRBD1. CDR1 MRHNA and CDR2 SNTAGT come from the germline V gene. The CDR3 sequence is 14 residues long. Unmatched junction bases numbered 4, after V lost 5 bases and J lost 2 bases. CDR3 sequence: CASSRGPYTDTQYF. CDR3 sequence (DNA): TGTGCCAGCAGTAGGGGGCCATACACAGATACGCAGTATTTT.

Notes on this clonotype: In this CDR3 the conserved last residue, phenylalanine or tryptophan, is missing, so a read error is likely. V gene TRBV20-1 combines with J gene TRBJ2-5; D may be TRBD1 (6 bases). The assigned J gene may be wrong: the sequence end matches TRBJ2-1 better. Germline assignment: CDR1 DFQATT and CDR2 SNEGSKA (reference sequence). This CDR3 has 12 residues. The CDR3 DNA sequence: TGCAGTTCCGGGACAACCTACAATGAGCAGTTCTTA. As protein: CSSGTTYNEQFL.

The genes are TRBV9 and TRBJ2-1; 12 positions agree with TRBD2. CDR3 length: 16 residues. V was pared by 4 bases and J by 6 bases, with 8 bases of the junction left unmatched. The germline V gene encodes CDR1 SGDLS and CDR2 YYNGEE. The CDR3 DNA reads TGTGCCAGCAGCTCCCGGACTAGCGGGGTAGCCAATGAGCAGTTCTTC. Translation: CASSSRTSGVANEQFF.

A remark on this clonotype: With a much larger clone just one base away, this may be a read error. V is TRBV7-9 and J is TRBJ2-7; D is undetermined. The DNA matches TRBJ2-1 better at its end, which makes the J call doubtful. This CDR3 is built from 15 residues. Per the germline V gene, CDR1 is SEHNR and CDR2 is FQNEAQ (reference sequence). CDR3 sequence (DNA): TGTGCCAGCAGCTTGAATCAATTGGAACCCTACGAGCAGTTCTTC. Protein: CASSLNQLEPYEQFF.

Turning to this clonotype: Since the CDR3 does not end with the conserved phenylalanine or tryptophan, this likely comes from a read error. The DNA is omitted, as the CDR3 cannot be located on it reliably, and the CDR3 follows TCRdb's listing. The V and J genes are TRBV5-6 and TRBJ2-7; the D segment call TRBD1 is taken from the table without a DNA check. The CDR3 has 20 amino acids, counting both end residues. Germline loops: CDR1 SGHDT, CDR2 YYEEEE. The chain's CDR3 is CASSRNPQTGSYNSPLHFGN.

Sample share makes this clonotype medium-sized. This chain uses TRBV5-4 with TRBJ2-5, with D possibly TRBD2 on 5 matching bases. The CDR3 runs 16 residues. From germline, CDR1 is SGHNT and CDR2 YYREEE (reference sequence). Trimming cost V 4 bases and J 2 bases, with 18 bases left between them. The DNA of the CDR3 is TGTGCCAGCAGCCCCGGGTTAGCGAGAGGTCAAGAGACCCAGTACTTC. Protein product: CASSPGLARGQETQYF.

This clonotype is judged medium-sized. The chain combines TRBV11-3 with TRBJ2-1; tentative D call: TRBD2 (5 bases). Trimming cost V 1 base and J 8 bases, with 18 bases left between them. Germline V gene sequence: CDR1 SGHNT, CDR2 YENEEA. The CDR3 consists of 16 residues. In DNA, the CDR3 is TGTGCCAGCAGCTTAGGGGTGGAGGCCCGAGCGGATGAGCAGTTCTTC. This codes for CASSLGVEARADEQFF.

The chain links TRBV5-3 to TRBJ2-1; D is possibly TRBD1 or TRBD2 (5 bases each). TRBV5-3 counts as an open reading frame of uncertain function. Trimming pared 8 bases from V and 10 bases from J, leaving 16 bases between. The CDR3 runs 12 residues. CDR3 amino acids: CASSADWGEQFF. CDR3 DNA sequence: TGTGCCAGCAGCGCGGACTGGGGGGAGCAGTTCTTC.

This clonotype is medium-sized. The V and J genes are TRBV7-3 and TRBJ2-1; TRBD2 agrees at 9 bases. Losses at the gene ends were 3 bases for V and 4 bases for J; bases not matched to a gene: 4. Germline V gene data show CDR1 as SGHTA and CDR2 as FQGTGA. This CDR3 has 15 residues. The CDR3 DNA reads as TGTGCCAGCAGCTTCTCTAGCGGGAATTACAATGAGCAGTTCTTC. Residues: CASSFSSGNYNEQFF.

The chain employs TRBV15 and TRBJ2-7; tentatively, D is TRBD1 (5 bases). This CDR3 has 14 residues. Trimming took off 0 bases at V and 7 bases at J, with 13 bases between the two ends. The germline V gene has CDR1 LNHNV and CDR2 YYDKDF (reference sequence). The CDR3 loop reads CATSRDPGNNEQYF. The DNA for the CDR3 is TGTGCCACCAGCAGAGATCCAGGGAACAATGAGCAGTACTTC.

Within the sample, this clonotype is medium-sized. This chain connects TRBV7-8 to TRBJ1-4; a possible D gene is TRBD1 (6 bases). CDR3 length: 14 amino acids. V was pared by 4 bases and J by 8 bases, with 14 bases between. CDR1 is SGHVS, CDR2 FQNEAQ, per germline. The CDR3 region has the DNA TGTGCCAGCAGCTCAACAGGGTCGGAAGAAAAACTGTTTTTT. Protein sequence: CASSSTGSEEKLFF.

This clonotype was picked up many times. The gene calls are TRBV11-3 and TRBJ2-5; 8 bases agree with TRBD1. V lost 1 base, J lost 3 bases, and 4 bases stayed unmatched. The CDR3 extends over 15 amino acids. The germline CDR1 and CDR2 sequences are SGHNT and YENEEA. The CDR3 nucleotides are TGTGCCAGCAGCTTAGGTTTACAGGGGGAAGAGACCCAGTACTTC. Amino acids: CASSLGLQGEETQYF. Filled out from reference TRBV11-3 and TRBJ2-5, the complete variable domain reads EAGVVQSPRYKIIEKKQPVAFWCNPISGHNTLYWYLQNLGQGPELLIRYENEEAVDDSQLPKDRFSAERLKGVDSTLKIQPAELGDSAVYLCASSLGLQGEETQYFGPGTRLLVL.

As to this clonotype: The junction differs from germline at one of its ends, possibly a read error. The chain has TRBV7-6 and TRBJ2-6; D gene uncertain. Germline CDR1 and CDR2: SGHVS and FNYEAQ. The CDR3 consists of 13 residues. CDR3 nucleotides: TGTGCTAGCAGCCCTTCTGGGGCCAACGTCCTGACTTTC. Translating it yields CASSPSGANVLTF.

This clonotype was observed a handful of times. The CDR3 nucleotides are TGTGCCAGCAGCCCCCAGCCCGTCTCTGGGGCCAACGTCCTGACTTTC. Amino acids: CASSPQPVSGANVLTF. This sequence joins TRBV7-8 and TRBJ2-6; D not resolved. This CDR3 is built from 16 residues. Trimming stripped 5 bases from V and 0 bases from J, with 11 bases between. The V gene's germline CDR1 is SGHVS and CDR2 FQNEAQ.

Turning to this clonotype: It may be a read error: a sequence one base away is much more abundant. The chain joins TRBV28 to TRBJ1-5; a possible D gene is TRBD1 (6 bases). CDR1 is MDHEN and CDR2 is SYDVKM in the germline V gene. The CDR3 is made up of 13 amino acids. Trimming took 7 bases from V and 5 from J, leaving 12 bases between them. CDR3 coding DNA: TGTGCCAGCAAACAGGGCGGCGATCAGCCCCAGCATTTT. Its protein is CASKQGGDQPQHF.

This chain uses TRBV7-9 with TRBJ2-5; possibly TRBD2 for D (5 bases). This CDR3 is built from 14 residues. The V end lost 3 bases, the J end lost 3 bases, and 11 bases lay between the germline ends. The germline CDR1 and CDR2 sequences are SEHNR and FQNEAQ (reference sequence). DNA of the CDR3: TGTGCCAGCAGCTTCTACCGGGATAAAGAGACCCAGTACTTC. Its translation is CASSFYRDKETQYF.

Ten or more counts support this clonotype. V gene TRBV14 combines with J gene TRBJ2-5, with D possibly TRBD2 on 6 matching bases. Germline CDR1 is SGHDN and CDR2 is FVKESK. V was shortened by 4 bases and J by 5 bases, with 17 bases between the two germline ends. The CDR3 extends over 15 amino acids. The CDR3 bases are TGTGCCAGCAGCCGAGCATCCCTAGCGATGGAGACCCAGTACTTC. It yields the protein CASSRASLAMETQYF.

In its sample, this clonotype ranks as medium-sized. The chain is built from TRBV11-3 and TRBJ2-2; no firm D call. Trimming shortened V by 4 bases and J by 0 bases, and 6 bases separated the two germline ends. The CDR3 has 14 amino acids. The germline V gene encodes CDR1 SGHNT and CDR2 YENEEA. This chain's CDR3 is CASSSAANTGELFF. Here the CDR3 DNA reads TGTGCCAGCAGCTCGGCAGCGAACACCGGGGAGCTGTTTTTT.

The CDR3 nucleotides read TGCGCCAGCAGCTTGGACACGGAGAGCTCCTACGAGCAGTACTTC. Its protein is CASSLDTESSYEQYF. This chain connects TRBV5-1 to TRBJ2-7, with D uncertain. Germline V CDR1 and CDR2: SGHRS, YFSETQ. The CDR3 runs to 15 residues. V was trimmed by 0 bases and J by 0 bases, leaving 10 bases between them.

The genes are TRBV12-5 and TRBJ2-7, with 8 bases aligning to TRBD1. Matching the DNA end better, TRBJ2-5 makes the J call doubtful. The CDR3 covers 13 residues. The germline V gene encodes CDR1 LGHNT and CDR2 FRNRAP. The chain's CDR3 is CASGLDRGETQYF. CDR3 DNA sequence: TGTGCTAGTGGTTTGGACAGGGGGGAGACCCAGTACTTC.

This clonotype was found many times. The chain couples TRBV5-6 to TRBJ2-1; the match to TRBD2 covers 9 bases. The CDR3 runs to 17 residues. Germline lookup yields CDR1 SGHDT and CDR2 YYEEEE. The junction had 15 bases not matched to a gene; V was cut back by 4 bases and J by 7 bases. Written as DNA, the CDR3 is TGTGCCAGCAGCCCGGTCGGGATAGCGGGAGTGAGGAATGAGCAGTTCTTC. This gives the protein CASSPVGIAGVRNEQFF.

The chain employs TRBV12-3 or TRBV12-4 and TRBJ2-7; perhaps TRBD2 as D (5 bases). Trimming shortened V by 4 bases and J by 0 bases, and 13 bases separated the two germline ends. This CDR3 has 15 residues. The CDR3: CASSYSRGISYEQYF. CDR3 DNA: TGTGCCAGCAGTTACTCAAGAGGGATCTCCTACGAGCAGTACTTC.

The table lists this clonotype with a count of one. The rearrangement uses TRBV5-1 and TRBJ2-5; 8 bases align to TRBD1. The end of the DNA is better explained by TRBJ2-7, so the J call may be wrong. Per the germline V gene, CDR1 is SGHRS and CDR2 is YFSETQ. The CDR3 runs 14 residues. CDR3 nucleotides: TGCGCCAGCAGCTTGGACAGGGGGTGGTCCGAGCAGTACTTC. It codes for CASSLDRGWSEQYF.

The chain is built from TRBV7-9 and TRBJ2-5, with TRBD2 as a possible D gene (5 bases). The CDR3 consists of 15 residues. V was pared by 4 bases and J by 11 bases, with 23 bases between. CDR1 and CDR2 (germline): SEHNR, FQNEAQ (reference sequence). The CDR3 is CASSSGRVRYNEQYF. The CDR3 DNA reads as TGTGCCAGCAGCTCCGGGCGGGTCAGGTACAATGAGCAGTACTTC. The whole variable domain, remainder taken from reference TRBV7-9 and TRBJ2-5, is DTGVSQNPRHKITKRGQNVTFRCDPISEHNRLYWYRQTLGQGPEFLTYFQNEAQLEKSRLLSDRFSAERPKGSFSTLEIQRTEQGDSAMYLCASSSGRVRYNEQYFGPGTRLLVL.

This clonotype was seen repeatedly, ten times or more. The chain has TRBV7-9 and TRBJ2-1; no clear D gene. Germline-derived CDR1 and CDR2 are SEHNR and FQNEAQ (reference sequence). This CDR3 contains 16 residues. Trimming cost V 5 bases and J 2 bases, with 16 bases left between them. The CDR3 protein is CASSRLGQLTYNEQFF. CDR3 in DNA: TGTGCCAGCAGCCGCCTAGGGCAGCTGACCTACAATGAGCAGTTCTTC.

By its share, this clonotype is medium-sized. Possible read error: a much larger clone is one base away. This chain connects TRBV7-8 to TRBJ2-7; D is possibly TRBD2 (6 bases). Trimming took 2 bases from V and 7 from J, leaving 15 bases between them. Germline CDR1 and CDR2: SGHVS and FQNEAQ. The CDR3 extends over 14 amino acids. The CDR3 region has the DNA TGTGCCAGCAGCTTAACGGGAGTATACAATGAGCAGTACTTC. The encoded protein is CASSLTGVYNEQYF.

The table lists this clonotype with many counts. The gene calls are TRBV19 and TRBJ2-5; D is unclear. The CDR3 sequence is 14 residues long. Trimming took off 3 bases at V and 2 bases at J, with 10 bases between the two ends. Germline values: CDR1 LNHDA, CDR2 SQIVND (reference sequence). CDR3 region: CASSIGDKQETQYF. The CDR3 DNA follows: TGTGCCAGTAGTATTGGAGACAAGCAAGAGACCCAGTACTTC.

This chain joins TRBV6-1 and TRBJ2-1; D uncertain. Judging by the DNA end, TRBJ2-7 fits better; the J call may be wrong. CDR3 length: 15 amino acids. Germline V gene sequence: CDR1 MNHNS, CDR2 SASEGT. The CDR3 sequence is CASSESRPSTYEQYF. CDR3 nucleotides: TGTGCCAGCAGTGAATCGAGGCCCTCTACCTACGAGCAGTACTTC.

The rearrangement uses TRBV12-3 or TRBV12-4 and TRBJ1-1; possible D gene TRBD1, 5 bases. V lost 8 bases and J lost 1, with 11 bases in between. There are 13 residues in the CDR3. CDR3 residues: CASAGRWNTEAFF. CDR3 nucleotide sequence: TGTGCCAGCGCGGGACGCTGGAACACTGAAGCTTTCTTT.

Many counts were recorded for this clonotype. This chain connects TRBV19 to TRBJ2-5; perhaps TRBD1 as D (7 bases). CDR1 is LNHDA, CDR2 SQIVND, per germline (reference sequence). This CDR3 region has 14 residues. The V end lost 7 bases, the J end lost 4 bases, and 16 bases lay between the germline ends. The CDR3 DNA reads as TGTGCCAGTACCCCGACAGGGAGGCGAGAGACCCAGTACTTC. Translating it yields CASTPTGRRETQYF.